These T cell receptor beta chains were read from a single sample in a study of shared clonotypes between healthy human individuals. The method was immunoSEQ multiplex PCR; TCRdb's version includes in-frame clones alone and lacks a portion of them. The sample includes 2 million to 2.5 million clones, approximately 94% of them seen just once. Sequenced material: naive CD4+ T cells from PBMCs. Source of these receptors: a man between 18 and 29 years old in good health. Some clones in this sample may be carry-over from other donors' samples. The CDR3 runs from the conserved cysteine through the conserved F or W. A D gene is named only where the DNA matches it firmly. Not every row has a clone size; where given, it reads once, few, many or a size class.

V gene	clone size	J gene	D gene	CDR3 DNA	CDR3 protein
TRBV19	once	TRBJ2-1	.	TGTGCCAGTAGCCAACAGAGCTCCTACAATGAGCAGTTCTTC	CASSQQSSYNEQFF
TRBV28	.	TRBJ1-1	.	TGTGCCAGCAGATTTGACAGGTCGGGGACTGAAGCTTTCTTT	CASRFDRSGTEAFF
TRBV20-1	few	TRBJ1-1	.	TGCAGTGCTAGAGATCTGGCTGAAGCTTTCTTT	CSARDLAEAFF
TRBV7-9	.	TRBJ2-7	.	TGTGCCAGCAGCTTAGCAGGGGGGGCCAGTTACGAGCAGTACTTC	CASSLAGGASYEQYF
TRBV5-1	.	TRBJ1-1	.	TGCGCCAGCAGCTTGATCGTCGGTCAGGGCCCTGAAGCTTTCTTT	CASSLIVGQGPEAFF
TRBV7-9	.	TRBJ1-2	.	TGTGCCAGCAGCCTTCAGGGCTATGGCTACACCTTC	CASSLQGYGYTF
TRBV25-1	.	TRBJ1-1	.	TGTGCCAGCAGTAAACAGGGTAGAGGTGAAGCTTTCTTT	CASSKQGRGEAFF
TRBV10-1	once	TRBJ1-1	.	TGCGCCAGCAGGATGATGATGAACACTGAAGCTTTCTTT	CASRMMMNTEAFF
TRBV7-3	.	TRBJ2-5	TRBD2	TGTGCCAGCAGCCGCGGGAGTCAAGAGACCCAGTACTTC	CASSRGSQETQYF
TRBV18	.	TRBJ2-7	TRBD1	TGTGCCAGCTCACCACTTGGACAGGGTTACGAGCAGTACTTC	CASSPLGQGYEQYF
TRBV28	.	TRBJ1-5	.	TGTGCCAGCAATCGCAGGGTGGGCAATCAGCCCCAGCATTTT	CASNRRVGNQPQHF
TRBV23-1	.	TRBJ1-2	.	TGCGCCAGCAGTCTCTTCCTCCAGGCAGCTAACTATGGCTACACCTTC	CASSLFLQAANYGYTF
TRBV7-9	.	TRBJ1-3	.	TGTGCCAGCAGCCCAGGACGTGGATCCTCTGGAAACACCATATATTTT	CASSPGRGSSGNTIYF
TRBV5-1	.	TRBJ1-1	TRBD1	TGCGCCAGCAGCTTGGAAGGGACAGGCACTGAAGCTTTCTTT	CASSLEGTGTEAFF
TRBV5-1	.	TRBJ2-1	.	TGCGCCAGCAGCTTGATCAGTCAGGGGGGTCTCAATGAGCAGTTCTTC	CASSLISQGGLNEQFF
TRBV11-2	.	TRBJ2-3	TRBD2	TGTGCCAGCAGCCTAGCGGGAGTTATGAGAGATACGCAGTATTTT	CASSLAGVMRDTQYF
TRBV6-6	.	TRBJ2-7	.	TGTGCCAGCAGTTATGTCCCAGACTACGAGCAGTACTTC	CASSYVPDYEQYF
TRBV28	.	TRBJ1-5	TRBD1	TGTGCCAGCAACACTGGAGGGGGCGCTTATCAGCCCCAGCATTTT	CASNTGGGAYQPQHF
TRBV4-3	.	TRBJ2-2	TRBD2	TGCGCCAGCAGCCAAGAAATTCGGGGGGCCGGGGAGCTGTTTTTT	CASSQEIRGAGELFF